A single sample gave rise to the 13 T cell receptor beta chains below, sequenced in a study of post-analysis software for immune sequencing data. No antigen is known for these receptors. TCR beta libraries were prepared from cDNA with unique molecular identifiers. One entry per CDR3 protein, called by TCRdb with MiXCR from the PCR reads. This table holds under 650,000 distinct CDR3 sequences, 44% found once. General study findings and limits: The study found TRBV5-6, TRBV5-1 and TRBV20-1 among a handful of TRBV segments more frequent in patients than controls.

Sequenced: blood. These receptors all come from a girl between 10 and 17 years old with multiple sclerosis.

The V gene is TRBV4-1, the J gene TRBJ2-7, with 9 bases aligning to TRBD2. Matching the DNA end better, TRBJ2-5 makes the J call doubtful. From germline, CDR1 is MGHRA and CDR2 YSYEKL. The CDR3 contains 17 residues. The DNA for the CDR3 is TGCGCCAGCAGCCAAGAGTGGCTAGCGGGATCTCGAAAGACCCAGTACTTC. Protein: CASSQEWLAGSRKTQYF.

The rearrangement uses TRBV12-3 or TRBV12-4 and TRBJ2-5, with 9 bases lining up with TRBD2. V was pared by 2 bases and J by 2 bases, with 3 bases of the junction left unmatched. The CDR3 has 15 amino acids. This CDR3 reads CASSLPSGVQETQYF. CDR3 bases: TGTGCCAGCAGTTTACCTAGCGGGGTACAAGAGACCCAGTACTTC.

The CDR3 here is CASSLSRDRGTEAFF. The DNA of the CDR3 is TGCGCCAGCAGCTTATCCAGGGACAGGGGAACTGAAGCTTTCTTT. The J gene is TRBJ1-1, the V gene TRBV5-1, with 10 bases identical to TRBD1. V was clipped by 2 bases and J by 5 bases; unmatched bases: 6. This CDR3 is 15 amino acids long. Germline CDR1 and CDR2: SGHRS and YFSETQ. The full variable domain, in which reference TRBV5-1 and TRBJ1-1 provide the parts outside the CDR3, is KAGVTQTPRYLIKTRGQQVTLSCSPISGHRSVSWYQQTPGQGLQFLFEYFSETQRNKGNFPGRFSGRQFSNSRSEMNVSTLELGDSALYLCASSLSRDRGTEAFFGQGTRLTVV.

This clonotype was counted a single time. This chain joins TRBV28 and TRBJ1-1, with D possibly matching TRBD1 (6 bases). Germline V gene data show CDR1 as MDHEN and CDR2 as SYDVKM. There are 13 residues in the CDR3. The V end was cut by 1 base, the J end by 6 bases, with 9 bases between. CDR3 in amino acids: CASSLSQGPEAFF. The CDR3 DNA follows: TGTGCCAGCAGTTTATCACAGGGCCCTGAAGCTTTCTTT.

The sample holds a few counts of this clonotype. This chain joins TRBV3-1 and TRBJ1-2; TRBD1 might be the D (6 bases). The CDR3 runs to 13 residues. CDR1 and CDR2 (germline): LGHDT, YNNKEL (reference sequence). Trimming cost V 5 bases and J 5 bases, with 12 bases left between them. The CDR3 is CASSVGQLYGYTF. The CDR3 DNA reads TGTGCCAGCAGCGTCGGACAGTTGTATGGCTACACCTTC. Based on the CDR3 plus reference TRBV3-1 and TRBJ1-2, the full variable domain is DTAVSQTPKYLVTQMGNDKSIKCEQNLGHDTMYWYKQDSKKFLKIMFSYNNKELIINETVPNRFSPKSPDKAHLNLHINSLELGDSAVYFCASSVGQLYGYTFGSGTRLTVV.

This clonotype came up many times. The V gene is TRBV27, the J gene TRBJ2-1; 12 nucleotides agree with TRBD2. The germline V gene encodes CDR1 MNHEY and CDR2 SMNVEV (reference sequence). The ends lost 5 bases at V and 2 bases at J; junction bases unmatched: 4. The CDR3 has 16 amino acids. In nucleotides, the CDR3 is TGTGCCAGCAGTCTTCGGACTAGCGGGACCTACAATGAGCAGTTCTTC. Its translation: CASSLRTSGTYNEQFF.

The rearrangement joins TRBV24-1 to TRBJ1-2, with D maybe TRBD1 (5 bases). Trimming removed 4 bases at V and 7 bases at J, with 9 bases between. CDR3 size: 12 residues. Germline V lookup: CDR1 KGHDR, CDR2 SFDVKD. Here the CDR3 reads CATSEADIGYTF. In nucleotides, the CDR3 is TGTGCCACCAGTGAAGCGGACATTGGCTACACCTTC.

The V gene is TRBV5-5, the J gene TRBJ2-7, with a tentative D call TRBD2 (6 bases). This CDR3 is 14 amino acids long. Germline V gene data show CDR1 as SGHKS and CDR2 as YYEKEE (reference sequence). V was cut by 1 base and J by 3 bases, with 11 bases left in between. CDR3 DNA: TGTGCCAGCAGCTTGCACGGGGGTTTCTACGAGCAGTACTTC. It translates to CASSLHGGFYEQYF.

The chain is built from TRBV30 and TRBJ2-1, with 9 bases aligning to TRBD2. Germline V lookup: CDR1 GTSNPN, CDR2 SVGIG (reference sequence). The CDR3 has 13 amino acids. The V segment lost 0 bases and the J segment 10 bases; nucleotides outside the gene matches: 4. Here the CDR3 reads CAWSVSTSGEQFF. CDR3 bases: TGTGCCTGGAGTGTAAGTACTAGCGGGGAGCAGTTCTTC.

In its sample, this clonotype was seen a few times. The CDR3 protein is CASSEGRADYGYTF. The DNA of the CDR3 is TGTGCCAGCAGTGAAGGCAGGGCGGACTATGGCTACACCTTC. J is TRBJ1-2 and V is TRBV2; D may be TRBD1 (5 bases). From germline, CDR1 is SNHLY and CDR2 FYNNEI. V lost 1 base to trimming and J lost 3 bases, with 9 bases between them. The CDR3 extends over 14 amino acids.

This chain joins TRBV4-1 and TRBJ2-7; 10 bases are a match to TRBD1. CDR3 size: 15 residues. After removal of 3 bases from V and 4 bases from J, the junction contained 6 bases not matched to a gene. Germline V gene data show CDR1 as MGHRA and CDR2 as YSYEKL. The CDR3, as DNA: TGCGCCAGCAGCCACTACGGGACAGGGGATTACGAGCAGTACTTC. Translated: CASSHYGTGDYEQYF.

The chain has TRBV2 and TRBJ2-7; D remains ambiguous. The CDR3 is 14 residues long. Trimming left V 7 bases short and J 2 bases short, with 15 bases between. Germline lookup yields CDR1 SNHLY and CDR2 FYNNEI. The CDR3 coding sequence is TGTGCCAGCAATAAGGCCTCGTATCCCTACGAGCAGTACTTC. Translating it yields CASNKASYPYEQYF.

The rearrangement joins TRBV5-1 to TRBJ2-7; TRBD1 matches 7 bases. This CDR3 comprises 13 residues. Germline CDR1 reads SGHRS; CDR2 reads YFSETQ. J was trimmed by 5 bases and V by 4 bases; bases with no gene match: 6. The CDR3 spells CASSGEGGHEQYF. The CDR3 region has the DNA TGCGCCAGCAGCGGCGAAGGGGGCCACGAGCAGTACTTC.